Listed below are T cell receptor beta chains from one sample, sequenced in a study of T-cell memory formation after mild COVID-19. TCRdb recomputed calls from the 5' RACE reads with MiXCR, one row per CDR3 protein. The sample yields about 600,000 distinct CDR3 sequences, about 20% seen once. Input material: PBMCs or a T cell subset sorted from them (not recorded which). These receptors all stem from an adult woman who had mild COVID-19 (a few samples of this study predate the infection). Cell type and time point are not known. CDR3s include the opening cysteine and the closing phenylalanine or tryptophan. A D gene is named only where the DNA matches it firmly. Rows give clone size only sometimes, using once, few, many, or a class for an expanded clone.

V gene,D gene,J gene,clone size,CDR3 length,CDR3 protein,CDR3 DNA
TRBV27,TRBD1,TRBJ2-1,few,14,CASSLRTGVAEQFF,TGTGCCAGCAGTTTGAGGACAGGGGTGGCTGAGCAGTTCTTC
TRBV9,TRBD1,TRBJ2-3,-,16,CASSREPGQVTDTQYF,TGTGCCAGCAGCAGAGAACCGGGACAGGTCACAGATACGCAGTATTTT
TRBV6-4,TRBD2,TRBJ2-3,-,16,CASSGGLAGGPDTQYF,TGTGCCAGCAGTGGGGGACTAGCGGGAGGACCCGATACGCAGTATTTT
TRBV27,-,TRBJ1-5,-,16,CASSLGQAYSNQPQHF,TGTGCCAGCAGTTTAGGGCAGGCCTATAGCAATCAGCCCCAGCATTTT
TRBV30,-,TRBJ1-2,few,13,CAWSFGPNYGYTF,TGTGCCTGGAGTTTCGGGCCCAACTATGGCTACACCTTC
TRBV12-3/TRBV12-4,-,TRBJ1-5,many,14,CASSPVFSNQPQHF,TGTGCCAGCAGTCCCGTATTTAGCAATCAGCCCCAGCATTTT
TRBV5-6,TRBD2,TRBJ2-7,many,15,CASSLGLAGIYEQYF,TGTGCCAGCAGCTTGGGCCTAGCGGGGATATACGAGCAGTACTTC
TRBV12-3/TRBV12-4,-,TRBJ1-6,few,13,CASSLGVRSPLHF,TGTGCCAGCAGTTTGGGGGTACGGTCACCCCTCCACTTT
TRBV5-5,-,TRBJ2-1,-,13,CASSSSGFNEQFF,TGTGCCAGCAGCTCCTCCGGGTTCAATGAGCAGTTCTTC
TRBV6-5,-,TRBJ2-1,-,14,CASSLSGNDNEQFF,TGTGCCAGCAGCCTTAGCGGAAACGACAATGAGCAGTTCTTC
TRBV27,-,TRBJ2-7,-,16,CASSSTPFHSNYEQYF,TGTGCCAGCAGTTCCACGCCCTTCCACAGTAACTACGAGCAGTACTTC